The rows below give T cell receptor beta chains drawn from one sample of a study of cytomegalovirus exposure and HLA in healthy donors. The assay was immunoSEQ multiplex PCR, and TCRdb's table has in-frame clones only and misses some. The table lists more than 100,000 clones, approximately 77% of them singletons, with 1.3% in the top ten. The specimen sequenced was PBMCs. The receptor source for this set is a woman aged 40 to 50 in good health and CMV-seronegative. Both conserved end residues are part of each CDR3.

V	J	CDR3
TRBV7-9	TRBJ2-2	CASSLAGLYTGELFF
TRBV7-3	TRBJ2-5	CASSLGTQETQYF
TRBV10-3	TRBJ1-3	CAISESETGSGNTIYF
TRBV7-3	TRBJ2-2	CASSNSGEGTGELFF
TRBV5-1	TRBJ2-2	CASSFGSHRNTGELFF
TRBV7-2	TRBJ1-2	CASSLVARGGYTF
TRBV14	TRBJ1-2	CASSQDFRRAIDYTF
TRBV5-1	TRBJ2-7	CASSPTGGRAYEQYF
TRBV5-4	TRBJ2-5	CASSTGTRQETQYF
TRBV10-2	TRBJ2-3	CASSASLVGTDTQYF
TRBV5-1	TRBJ2-3	CASSTAAGGISDTQYF
TRBV5-8	TRBJ1-3	CASSLQIGNTIYF
TRBV2	TRBJ2-7	CASSRTGIEQYF
TRBV27	TRBJ2-1	CASSLGDIPYNEQFF
TRBV19	TRBJ1-5	CASSIRGQGVQPQHF
TRBV11-2	TRBJ1-1	CASSLGGRNTEAFF
TRBV27	TRBJ1-6	CASSLYGGYSPLHF
TRBV7-2	TRBJ1-2	CASSLGGKNYGYTF
TRBV15	TRBJ1-5	CATSALQVKVVNQPQHF
TRBV5-6	TRBJ2-7	CASSSTGGRRREQYF
TRBV6-1	TRBJ1-2	CATEYGYTF
TRBV5-1	TRBJ2-7	CASSSSPPTYEQYF
TRBV7-2	TRBJ2-5	CSGGGYTKETQYF
TRBV11-3	TRBJ1-1	CASSLSGRGPRVNTEAFF
TRBV5-4	TRBJ2-7	CASSPNVGDFEQYF
TRBV10-3	TRBJ1-1	CAIKGQGSNTEAFF
TRBV5-1	TRBJ2-3	CASSLEGATDTQYF
TRBV10-2	TRBJ1-1	CASSGRDWGEAFF
TRBV30	TRBJ2-4	CAWGRGAGGTKNIQYF
TRBV6-6	TRBJ1-6	CATTGQGDNSPLHF
TRBV7-8	TRBJ1-3	CASSQTGPGNTIYF
TRBV25-1	TRBJ2-1	CASSDSPRGNEQFF
TRBV28	TRBJ1-2	CASSYRGVNGYTF
TRBV15	TRBJ2-7	CATSRESSGATYEQYF
TRBV5-4	TRBJ1-6	CASSPGFYNSPLHF
TRBV29-1	TRBJ1-2	CSVGFDRNYGYTF
TRBV6-1	TRBJ1-4	CASTQGPTNEKLFF
TRBV7-9	TRBJ1-2	CASSLASGQIYTF
TRBV5-1	TRBJ2-5	CASSFLGQGETQYF
TRBV2	TRBJ2-5	CASSVYWAELKETQYF
TRBV5-1	TRBJ1-2	CASSLGTALDYGYTF
TRBV6-1	TRBJ1-2	CASSYRTYNYGYTF
TRBV5-6	TRBJ2-5	CASSLRQTGEQETQYF
TRBV7-2	TRBJ1-4	CASSPGQGKNEKLFF
TRBV28	TRBJ1-4	CASEGNRKLFF